This is a list of T cell receptor beta chains from one sample in a study of T cell responses to AZD1222 COVID-19 vaccine. Here immunoSEQ multiplex PCR was the method, and the copy in TCRdb shows in-frame clones only, minus some. The table records under 200,000 clones, around 92% of them present only once. Sequences were derived from peripheral blood, sampled on day 0 of AZD1222 vaccination. All receptors come from an adult in good health. Each CDR3 is given with its conserved first and last residue. A D gene is named only where the DNA matches it firmly. Expanded clones get a size class; other rows say once, few or many, or leave the size out.

v_gene	abundance	d_gene	j_gene	CDR3aa	CDR3nt
TRBV7-2	-	-	TRBJ2-1	CARVGGLGGGYEQFF	TGTGCCAGAGTTGGGGGTTTAGGAGGGGGTTATGAGCAGTTCTTC
TRBV2	-	-	TRBJ1-1	CARRTVKNTEAFF	TGTGCCAGAAGGACCGTTAAGAACACTGAAGCTTTCTTT
TRBV6-5	-	TRBD1	TRBJ2-7	CASSYDRGSYEQYF	TGTGCCAGCAGTTACGACAGGGGGTCCTACGAGCAGTACTTC
TRBV28	few	-	TRBJ1-6	CASSSGPTNSPLHF	TGTGCCAGCAGTTCCGGGCCTACGAATTCACCCCTCCACTTT
TRBV6-1	-	TRBD1	TRBJ1-1	CASSEAGGTGPLGAEAFF	TGTGCCAGCAGTGAAGCCGGAGGGACAGGGCCCCTTGGAGCTGAAGCTTTCTTT
TRBV7-9	-	TRBD2	TRBJ2-2	CASSFFSGGSTGELFF	TGTGCCAGCAGCTTTTTTAGCGGGGGGAGCACCGGGGAGCTGTTTTTT
TRBV6-2/TRBV6-3	-	TRBD1	TRBJ1-1	CASSYDRVKDTEAFF	TGTGCCAGCAGTTACGACAGGGTAAAGGACACTGAAGCTTTCTTT
TRBV12-3/TRBV12-4	-	-	TRBJ1-1	CASLRQMNTEAFF	TGTGCCAGCCTCCGGCAGATGAACACTGAAGCTTTCTTT
TRBV28	-	TRBD1	TRBJ1-4	CASSLLGDSLGKLFF	TGTGCCAGCAGTTTATTGGGGGACAGCTTAGGAAAACTGTTTTTT
TRBV12-3/TRBV12-4	-	-	TRBJ2-7	CASSLKGYEQYF	TGTGCCAGCAGTTTGAAGGGGTACGAGCAGTACTTC
TRBV5-1	-	-	TRBJ2-7	CASSLYGYEQYF	TGCGCCAGCAGCTTGTACGGTTACGAGCAGTACTTC
TRBV6-6	-	TRBD1	TRBJ1-1	CASNPGQMNTEAFF	TGTGCCAGCAATCCGGGACAGATGAACACTGAAGCTTTCTTT
TRBV3-1/TRBV3-2	-	TRBD2	TRBJ2-3	CASSQDPGLAGGPSIADTQYF	TGTGCCAGCAGCCAAGATCCGGGACTAGCGGGGGGGCCCAGTATCGCAGATACGCAGTATTTT
TRBV28	once	-	TRBJ1-3	CASSSGLSGNTIYF	TGTGCCAGCAGTTCCGGGCTCTCTGGAAACACCATATATTTT
TRBV12-3/TRBV12-4	once	-	TRBJ2-1	CASSPPYNEQFF	TGTGCCAGCAGTCCCCCCTACAATGAGCAGTTCTTC
TRBV7-2	few	-	TRBJ1-2	CASSYGATERRGYTF	TGTGCCAGCAGCTACGGGGCGACAGAACGTCGCGGCTACACCTTC
TRBV6-5	-	-	TRBJ1-5	CASRGLVQSNQPQHF	TGTGCCAGCAGGGGGCTAGTCCAGAGCAATCAGCCCCAGCATTTT
TRBV4-3	once	-	TRBJ1-2	CASSPDRGNYGYTF	TGCGCCAGCAGTCCTGACAGAGGTAACTATGGCTACACCTTC
TRBV5-1	-	-	TRBJ2-3	CASSLAGGDTQYF	TGCGCCAGCAGCTTGGCCGGCGGAGATACGCAGTATTTT
TRBV3-1/TRBV3-2	-	-	TRBJ2-4	CASGHGGGKNIQYF	TGTGCCAGCGGACATGGGGGAGGTAAAAACATTCAGTACTTC
TRBV6-5	-	TRBD1	TRBJ1-2	CASSKDRTSGGYTF	TGTGCCAGCAGTAAGGACAGGACCTCTGGAGGCTACACCTTC
TRBV5-1	-	-	TRBJ1-3	CASSSRGGNTIYF	TGCGCCAGCAGCTCAAGGGGTGGAAACACCATATATTTT
TRBV5-4	-	-	TRBJ1-2	CASRPLAGAEYGYTF	TGTGCCAGCAGGCCCCTAGCCGGGGCGGAATATGGCTACACCTTC
TRBV5-1	-	TRBD1	TRBJ2-1	CASSLGGTVYNEQFF	TGCGCCAGCAGCTTGGGTGGGACAGTGTACAATGAGCAGTTCTTC
TRBV5-1	-	-	TRBJ1-3	CASSLAAASIGNTIYF	TGCGCCAGCAGCTTGGCGGCCGCCTCGATTGGAAACACCATATATTTT
TRBV27	-	-	TRBJ2-2	CASSFLRAGAGELFF	TGTGCCAGCAGTTTTCTTAGGGCGGGCGCCGGGGAGCTGTTTTTT